Listed below are T cell receptor beta chains from one sample, sequenced in a study of T cell responses to AZD1222 COVID-19 vaccine. Data came from immunoSEQ multiplex PCR; TCRdb stores just in-frame clones and leaves some out. This repertoire shows around 140,000 clones, about nine tenths found once; its top ten account for 0.9% to 1.2%. This sample comprised peripheral blood, obtained 28 days after the second AZD1222 dose. All receptors derive from an adult who received the AZD1222 COVID-19 vaccine. The CDR3 runs from the conserved cysteine through the conserved F or W. Fields, in order: CDR3 protein, CDR3 DNA, CDR3 length, V gene, J gene, clone size, D gene. A D gene is named only where the DNA matches it firmly. Clone size is shown for a subset of rows, as once, few, many or a class of expanded clone.

cdr3_aa: CSASHPSDSYEQYF; cdr3_nt: TGCAGTGCTAGTCACCCTAGCGACTCCTACGAGCAGTACTTC; cdr3_length: 14; v_call: TRBV20-1; j_call: TRBJ2-7; clone_size: -; d_call: -
cdr3_aa: CSASPRTQGVQPQHF; cdr3_nt: TGCAGTGCTAGTCCGCGCACACAGGGGGTGCAGCCCCAGCATTTT; cdr3_length: 15; v_call: TRBV20-1; j_call: TRBJ1-5; clone_size: -; d_call: TRBD1
cdr3_aa: CASSAHTGGNQPQHF; cdr3_nt: TGTGCCAGCAGTGCTCATACAGGGGGCAATCAGCCCCAGCATTTT; cdr3_length: 15; v_call: TRBV28; j_call: TRBJ1-5; clone_size: -; d_call: TRBD1
cdr3_aa: CASRGQVNTEAFF; cdr3_nt: TGTGCCAGCAGGGGACAGGTGAACACTGAAGCTTTCTTT; cdr3_length: 13; v_call: TRBV6-5; j_call: TRBJ1-1; clone_size: -; d_call: TRBD1
cdr3_aa: CASSFTQGAYTSSYNEQFF; cdr3_nt: TGTGCCAGCAGCTTTACACAGGGGGCCTACACGAGCTCCTACAATGAGCAGTTCTTC; cdr3_length: 19; v_call: TRBV5-6; j_call: TRBJ2-1; clone_size: -; d_call: TRBD1
cdr3_aa: CASSLGWAGQDEQYF; cdr3_nt: TGCGCCAGCAGCTTGGGGTGGGCCGGGCAGGACGAGCAGTACTTC; cdr3_length: 15; v_call: TRBV5-1; j_call: TRBJ2-7; clone_size: -; d_call: -
cdr3_aa: CASSQGIGPSLNEKLFF; cdr3_nt: TGCGCCAGCAGCCAAGGGATTGGCCCCTCCCTTAATGAAAAACTGTTTTTT; cdr3_length: 17; v_call: TRBV4-1; j_call: TRBJ1-4; clone_size: -; d_call: -
cdr3_aa: CASTRQDTDTQYF; cdr3_nt: TGCGCCAGCACTCGTCAGGACACAGATACGCAGTATTTT; cdr3_length: 13; v_call: TRBV10-1; j_call: TRBJ2-3; clone_size: -; d_call: -
cdr3_aa: CASSQQGMGTGEQYF; cdr3_nt: TGTGCCAGCTCGCAGCAGGGTATGGGAACGGGGGAGCAGTACTTC; cdr3_length: 15; v_call: TRBV18; j_call: TRBJ2-7; clone_size: -; d_call: -
cdr3_aa: CASSLPGGPSYNEQFF; cdr3_nt: TGTGCCAGCAGCCTCCCTGGGGGTCCATCCTACAATGAGCAGTTCTTC; cdr3_length: 16; v_call: TRBV7-8; j_call: TRBJ2-1; clone_size: -; d_call: -
cdr3_aa: CASSSYTGAYNEQFF; cdr3_nt: TGCGCCAGCAGCTCCTACACAGGGGCCTACAATGAGCAGTTCTTC; cdr3_length: 15; v_call: TRBV5-1; j_call: TRBJ2-1; clone_size: -; d_call: TRBD1
cdr3_aa: CASSSRDRGVHSPLHF; cdr3_nt: TGTGCCAGTAGTAGTCGGGACAGGGGCGTGCATTCACCCCTCCACTTT; cdr3_length: 16; v_call: TRBV19; j_call: TRBJ1-6; clone_size: -; d_call: TRBD1
cdr3_aa: CASSRKASGRWEKSYNEQFF; cdr3_nt: TGTGCCAGTAGTAGAAAGGCTAGCGGGAGGTGGGAAAAGTCCTACAATGAGCAGTTCTTC; cdr3_length: 20; v_call: TRBV19; j_call: TRBJ2-1; clone_size: -; d_call: TRBD2
cdr3_aa: CASSSDGRFDNYGYTF; cdr3_nt: TGTGCCAGCAGTTCCGATGGGAGATTTGATAACTATGGCTACACCTTC; cdr3_length: 16; v_call: TRBV5-5; j_call: TRBJ1-2; clone_size: -; d_call: -
cdr3_aa: CASSPTSYNEQFF; cdr3_nt: TGTGCCAGCAGCCCCACTTCCTACAATGAGCAGTTCTTC; cdr3_length: 13; v_call: TRBV9; j_call: TRBJ2-1; clone_size: -; d_call: -
cdr3_aa: CASSPMTGTEAFF; cdr3_nt: TGTGCCAGCAGCCCAATGACAGGGACCGAAGCTTTCTTT; cdr3_length: 13; v_call: TRBV11-3; j_call: TRBJ1-1; clone_size: -; d_call: TRBD1
cdr3_aa: CASSQAGREKLFF; cdr3_nt: TGTGCCAGCAGTCAGGCAGGGAGGGAAAAACTGTTTTTT; cdr3_length: 13; v_call: TRBV28; j_call: TRBJ1-4; clone_size: -; d_call: -
cdr3_aa: CASSAQGARGTEAFF; cdr3_nt: TGTGCCAGCAGCGCACAGGGGGCGCGGGGCACTGAAGCTTTCTTT; cdr3_length: 15; v_call: TRBV9; j_call: TRBJ1-1; clone_size: -; d_call: TRBD1
cdr3_aa: CASSELQGREGQETQYF; cdr3_nt: TGTGCCAGCAGTGAACTTCAGGGCAGGGAGGGGCAAGAGACCCAGTACTTC; cdr3_length: 17; v_call: TRBV6-1; j_call: TRBJ2-5; clone_size: once; d_call: TRBD2
cdr3_aa: CASSLEGGTEAFF; cdr3_nt: TGCGCCAGCAGCTTGGAAGGGGGCACTGAAGCTTTCTTT; cdr3_length: 13; v_call: TRBV5-1; j_call: TRBJ1-1; clone_size: -; d_call: -
cdr3_aa: CASSLAPEGSEQFF; cdr3_nt: TGCGCCAGCAGCTTGGCACCGGAAGGCAGTGAGCAGTTCTTC; cdr3_length: 14; v_call: TRBV5-1; j_call: TRBJ2-1; clone_size: -; d_call: -
cdr3_aa: CASSLVGLAGVTETQYF; cdr3_nt: TGTGCCAGCAGCTTAGTAGGACTAGCGGGAGTAACAGAGACCCAGTACTTC; cdr3_length: 17; v_call: TRBV7-9; j_call: TRBJ2-5; clone_size: -; d_call: TRBD2
cdr3_aa: CASSEEGWSNQPQHF; cdr3_nt: TGTGCCAGCAGTGAGGAGGGCTGGAGCAATCAGCCCCAGCATTTT; cdr3_length: 15; v_call: TRBV6-1; j_call: TRBJ1-5; clone_size: -; d_call: -
cdr3_aa: CASTQGPNTEAFF; cdr3_nt: TGTGCCAGCACCCAAGGACCGAACACTGAAGCTTTCTTT; cdr3_length: 13; v_call: TRBV6-5; j_call: TRBJ1-1; clone_size: -; d_call: -
cdr3_aa: CASSLGGMNTEAFF; cdr3_nt: TGCGCCAGCAGCTTGGGGGGAATGAACACTGAAGCTTTCTTT; cdr3_length: 14; v_call: TRBV5-1; j_call: TRBJ1-1; clone_size: -; d_call: -
cdr3_aa: CAWRTSGSLATQYF; cdr3_nt: TGTGCCTGGAGAACTAGCGGGAGCCTTGCTACGCAGTATTTT; cdr3_length: 14; v_call: TRBV30; j_call: TRBJ2-3; clone_size: -; d_call: TRBD2
cdr3_aa: CSVGGVGGAYNEQFF; cdr3_nt: TGCAGCGTTGGAGGCGTGGGGGGCGCTTACAATGAGCAGTTCTTC; cdr3_length: 15; v_call: TRBV29-1; j_call: TRBJ2-1; clone_size: once; d_call: -
cdr3_aa: CASSQPQGWMQETQYF; cdr3_nt: TGTGCCAGCAGCCAACCCCAGGGGTGGATGCAAGAGACCCAGTACTTC; cdr3_length: 16; v_call: TRBV3-1/TRBV3-2; j_call: TRBJ2-5; clone_size: -; d_call: -
cdr3_aa: CASSRYWTGENTEAFF; cdr3_nt: TGTGCCAGCTCACGATACTGGACGGGCGAGAACACTGAAGCTTTCTTT; cdr3_length: 16; v_call: TRBV18; j_call: TRBJ1-1; clone_size: -; d_call: -
cdr3_aa: CASSELDTSEQYF; cdr3_nt: TGTGCCAGCAGTGAACTTGACACTTCCGAGCAGTACTTC; cdr3_length: 13; v_call: TRBV6-1; j_call: TRBJ2-7; clone_size: -; d_call: -
cdr3_aa: CASSGLSLGSRETQYF; cdr3_nt: TGTGCCAGCAGTGGTTTATCGTTGGGGTCCAGGGAGACCCAGTACTTC; cdr3_length: 16; v_call: TRBV28; j_call: TRBJ2-5; clone_size: -; d_call: -
cdr3_aa: CASTLLAGTDTQYF; cdr3_nt: TGTGCCAGCACCTTACTAGCGGGAACCGATACGCAGTATTTT; cdr3_length: 14; v_call: TRBV5-6; j_call: TRBJ2-3; clone_size: once; d_call: TRBD2
cdr3_aa: CASNLRPSVDNEQFF; cdr3_nt: TGTGCCAGCAATCTCCGGCCTAGCGTAGACAATGAGCAGTTCTTC; cdr3_length: 15; v_call: TRBV6-5; j_call: TRBJ2-1; clone_size: -; d_call: -
cdr3_aa: CASSFVGPNSGNTIYF; cdr3_nt: TGTGCCAGCAGCTTTGTGGGGCCCAACTCTGGAAACACCATATATTTT; cdr3_length: 16; v_call: TRBV5-5; j_call: TRBJ1-3; clone_size: -; d_call: -
cdr3_aa: CASSSGTMYTDTQYF; cdr3_nt: TGTGCCAGCAGTTCCGGGACAATGTACACAGATACGCAGTATTTT; cdr3_length: 15; v_call: TRBV27; j_call: TRBJ2-3; clone_size: -; d_call: -
cdr3_aa: CASSVVRLAGLTEQFF; cdr3_nt: TGTGCCAGCAGCGTAGTGCGGCTAGCGGGACTCACCGAGCAGTTCTTC; cdr3_length: 16; v_call: TRBV9; j_call: TRBJ2-1; clone_size: once; d_call: TRBD2
cdr3_aa: CASSPPGSKDTQYF; cdr3_nt: TGTGCCAGCAGCCCCCCCGGGTCAAAAGATACGCAGTATTTT; cdr3_length: 14; v_call: TRBV7-3; j_call: TRBJ2-3; clone_size: -; d_call: -
cdr3_aa: CATSSGGETGELFF; cdr3_nt: TGTGCCACCAGCAGTGGTGGTGAAACCGGGGAGCTGTTTTTT; cdr3_length: 14; v_call: TRBV15; j_call: TRBJ2-2; clone_size: -; d_call: -
cdr3_aa: CASSLWGQFQETQYF; cdr3_nt: TGTGCCAGCAGTTTATGGGGACAGTTCCAAGAGACCCAGTACTTC; cdr3_length: 15; v_call: TRBV28; j_call: TRBJ2-5; clone_size: -; d_call: TRBD1
cdr3_aa: CASRRSSGANVLTF; cdr3_nt: TGTGCCAGCAGACGCTCCTCTGGGGCCAACGTCCTGACTTTC; cdr3_length: 14; v_call: TRBV6-5; j_call: TRBJ2-6; clone_size: -; d_call: -
cdr3_aa: CASSLGKKTGTSSGNTIYF; cdr3_nt: TGTGCCAGCAGCTTAGGAAAGAAGACAGGGACAAGCTCTGGAAACACCATATATTTT; cdr3_length: 19; v_call: TRBV7-9; j_call: TRBJ1-3; clone_size: -; d_call: TRBD1
cdr3_aa: CASRETSGNTIYF; cdr3_nt: TGTGCCAGCAGGGAAACAAGTGGAAACACCATATATTTT; cdr3_length: 13; v_call: TRBV7-9; j_call: TRBJ1-3; clone_size: -; d_call: -
cdr3_aa: CASSRDRGTDTQYF; cdr3_nt: TGTGCCAGCAGCCGGGACAGGGGTACAGATACGCAGTATTTT; cdr3_length: 14; v_call: TRBV2; j_call: TRBJ2-3; clone_size: once; d_call: TRBD1
cdr3_aa: CASSTQTGYPYEQYF; cdr3_nt: TGCGCCAGCTCAACCCAGACAGGTTACCCCTACGAGCAGTACTTC; cdr3_length: 15; v_call: TRBV5-1; j_call: TRBJ2-7; clone_size: -; d_call: -
cdr3_aa: CASSLVATSGRNEQFF; cdr3_nt: TGCGCCAGCAGCTTGGTCGCGACTAGCGGTAGAAATGAGCAGTTCTTC; cdr3_length: 16; v_call: TRBV5-1; j_call: TRBJ2-1; clone_size: -; d_call: TRBD2
cdr3_aa: CASSLQGRGASYEQYF; cdr3_nt: TGCGCCAGCAGCTTGCAGGGACGGGGTGCGTCCTACGAGCAGTACTTC; cdr3_length: 16; v_call: TRBV5-1; j_call: TRBJ2-7; clone_size: once; d_call: -
cdr3_aa: CASSTNTGGEFF; cdr3_nt: TGTGCCAGCAGCACAAATACAGGGGGCGAGTTTTTT; cdr3_length: 12; v_call: TRBV28; j_call: TRBJ2-2; clone_size: -; d_call: TRBD1
cdr3_aa: CASSRGNTEAFF; cdr3_nt: TGTGCCAGCAGTAGAGGGAACACTGAAGCTTTCTTT; cdr3_length: 12; v_call: TRBV6-5; j_call: TRBJ1-1; clone_size: -; d_call: -
cdr3_aa: CASSFLLGGHTEAFF; cdr3_nt: TGTGCCAGCAGTTTCCTTTTGGGAGGTCACACTGAAGCTTTCTTT; cdr3_length: 15; v_call: TRBV27; j_call: TRBJ1-1; clone_size: -; d_call: -
cdr3_aa: CASSPRVITEAFF; cdr3_nt: TGCGCCAGCAGCCCCCGGGTCATCACTGAAGCTTTCTTT; cdr3_length: 13; v_call: TRBV5-1; j_call: TRBJ1-1; clone_size: -; d_call: -
cdr3_aa: CASSPRTPSGNTIYF; cdr3_nt: TGTGCCAGCAGCCCCCGGACACCCTCTGGAAACACCATATATTTT; cdr3_length: 15; v_call: TRBV7-8; j_call: TRBJ1-3; clone_size: -; d_call: -
cdr3_aa: CASSPLIGGAYEQYF; cdr3_nt: TGCGCCAGCAGCCCCTTAATCGGGGGGGCCTACGAGCAGTACTTC; cdr3_length: 15; v_call: TRBV4-1; j_call: TRBJ2-7; clone_size: few; d_call: TRBD2
cdr3_aa: CASSRSGPYNEQFF; cdr3_nt: TGTGCCAGCAGCCGTAGCGGGCCCTACAATGAGCAGTTCTTC; cdr3_length: 14; v_call: TRBV4-2; j_call: TRBJ2-1; clone_size: -; d_call: TRBD2